This T cell receptor beta chain was identified in a study of Ad26.COV2.S vaccination and SARS-CoV-2 variants. Study-level findings and limits: Vaccine recipients showed a spike-specific TCR breadth that was higher than in placebo recipients. Possibly, TCR breadth and depth analyses underestimated total T cell responses.

The CDR3 totals 16 residues. Germline CDR1 and CDR2: SGHNT and YYREEE (reference sequence). V gave up 3 bases and J gave up 2 bases; unmatched junction bases: 11. Treatment given: 19 received Ad26.COV2.S at low or high dose, single or two shots; 5 received placebo; per-sample allocation not given. Collection of the samples took place on day 63 after the first injection of vaccine or placebo. TCRdb's table, derived via immunoSEQ multiplex PCR, lists solely in-frame clones and lacks some. This sample carries about 680,000 clones, about 89% of them seen once, and the ten largest clones take over 1.3%. Concerning this clone: The antigen remains undetermined.

The TCR comes from a person aged 18-65 years who received the Ad26.COV2.S COVID-19 vaccine or a placebo. The starting material was peripheral blood, obtained in a trial of Ad26.COV2.S vaccine versus placebo. The chain combines TRBV5-4 with TRBJ2-7, with 7 bases identical to TRBD1. As DNA, the CDR3 is TGTGCCAGCAGCTCATCGCCGGGACAGCGAACCTACGAGCAGTACTTC. This encodes CASSSSPGQRTYEQYF.